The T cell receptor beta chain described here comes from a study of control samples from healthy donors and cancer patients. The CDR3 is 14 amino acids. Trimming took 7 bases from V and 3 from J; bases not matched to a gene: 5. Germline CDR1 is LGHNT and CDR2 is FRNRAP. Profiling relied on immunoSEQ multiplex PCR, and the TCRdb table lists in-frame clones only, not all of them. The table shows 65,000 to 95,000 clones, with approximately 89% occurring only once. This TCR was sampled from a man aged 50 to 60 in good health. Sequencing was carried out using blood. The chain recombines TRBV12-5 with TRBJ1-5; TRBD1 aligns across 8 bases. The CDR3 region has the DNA TGTGCTAGTGCCTCGGGACAGGTCAATCAGCCCCAGCATTTT. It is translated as CASASGQVNQPQHF. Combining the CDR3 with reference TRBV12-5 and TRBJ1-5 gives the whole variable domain DARVTQTPRHKVTEMGQEVTMRCQPILGHNTVFWYRQTMMQGLELLAYFRNRAPLDDSGMPKDRFSAEMPDATLATLKIQPSEPRDSAVYFCASASGQVNQPQHFGDGTRLSIL.